Listed below are T cell receptor beta chains from one sample, sequenced in a study of blood T cells in healthy people across ages. TCRdb fed the 5' RACE reads into MiXCR, producing one record per CDR3 protein. The table has around 650,000 distinct CDR3 sequences, less than 45% seen once. The specimen sequenced was blood. These receptors all stem from a man older than 75 in good health. The CDR3 runs from the conserved cysteine through the conserved F or W. The order of the fields is J gene, D gene, clone size, V gene, CDR3 DNA, CDR3 protein. D genes are given only for firm matches. Size tells how often a clone was seen (once, few, many) or the class of an expanded clone, and some rows leave it out.

TRBJ2-1,TRBD2,.,TRBV11-3,TGTGCCAGCAGCCCTGCTAGCGGGAGCTACAATGAGCAGTTCTTC,CASSPASGSYNEQFF
TRBJ2-3,TRBD1,once,TRBV7-9,TGTGCCAGCAGCTTTACAGGGGGAAGGGCAGATACGCAGTATTTT,CASSFTGGRADTQYF
TRBJ2-7,.,.,TRBV6-1,TGTGCCAGCACTAAGGGGTACGAGCAGTACTTC,CASTKGYEQYF
TRBJ2-5,.,.,TRBV15,TGTGCCACCAGCAGAGGGAACTACCAAGAGACCCAGTACTTC,CATSRGNYQETQYF
TRBJ2-3,.,few,TRBV18,TGTGCCAGCTCACCACCCGCAACAACTAGCACAGATACGCAGTATTTT,CASSPPATTSTDTQYF
TRBJ2-5,TRBD2,.,TRBV7-2,TGTGCCAGCAACTTCGGCGGGGGACGAGAGACCCAGTACTTC,CASNFGGGRETQYF
TRBJ2-3,.,.,TRBV11-2,TGTGCCAGCAGCTTAGAGAAGGGGGTCCCAGATACGCAGTATTTT,CASSLEKGVPDTQYF
TRBJ2-5,TRBD2,.,TRBV20-1,TGCAGTGCTATACCGTTCATCGGACTAGCGGGAACGCGCAATGAGCAGTACTTC,CSAIPFIGLAGTRNEQYF
TRBJ2-5,TRBD2,.,TRBV11-3,TGTGCCAACAGCACGGGGGTAGCGGGCTTGGAAGAGACCCAGTACTTC,CANSTGVAGLEETQYF
TRBJ1-4,TRBD1,few,TRBV20-1,TGCAGTGCCCCGGACAGGGGCGTTTTAGAAAAACTGTTTTTT,CSAPDRGVLEKLFF
TRBJ2-7,.,.,TRBV12-3/TRBV12-4,TGTGCCAGCAGTTCGCAGACAGGTAGCCACGAGCAGTACTTC,CASSSQTGSHEQYF
TRBJ1-5,.,few,TRBV6-6,TGTGCCAGCAGTTACTCAGCGGGCCAGGTCAATCAGCCCCAGCATTTT,CASSYSAGQVNQPQHF
TRBJ1-5,.,.,TRBV21-1,TGTGCCAGAACCAGGGCGGCCCAGCATTTT,CARTRAAQHF
TRBJ1-1,.,few,TRBV20-1,TGCAGTGCCCGGACGGACGGGAGATTGAACACTGAAGCTTTCTTT,CSARTDGRLNTEAFF
TRBJ2-5,.,.,TRBV6-2/TRBV6-3,TGTGCCAGCAGTTACTCGACGGTTAGGCCTGGGGAGGAGACCCAGTACTTC,CASSYSTVRPGEETQYF
TRBJ2-5,TRBD2,.,TRBV7-2,TGTGCCAGCAGCGTGGGACTAGCGGGGCAAGAGACCCAGTACTTC,CASSVGLAGQETQYF
TRBJ1-1,.,.,TRBV5-1,TGCGCCAGCAGCTTGGACCGGGGAGTGAACACTGAAGCTTTCTTT,CASSLDRGVNTEAFF
TRBJ2-7,.,.,TRBV6-1,TGTGCCACTCGGGACAACTCCTACGAGCAGTACTTC,CATRDNSYEQYF
TRBJ2-5,.,many,TRBV7-2,TGTGCCAGCAGCTTAGGGGGTTTTCAGGAGACCCAGTACTTC,CASSLGGFQETQYF
TRBJ2-5,.,few,TRBV11-2,TGTGCCAGCAGCCTCCAATCTGGGGGGGGGCGCATAGCGGAGACCCAGTACTTC,CASSLQSGGGRIAETQYF
TRBJ1-5,.,.,TRBV2,TGTGCCAGCAGTGAAGGATGGGGGGCCAATCAGCCCCAGCATTTT,CASSEGWGANQPQHF
TRBJ1-1,.,.,TRBV7-2,TGTGCCAGCAGTCTGACACGAGTGAACACTGAAGCTTTCTTT,CASSLTRVNTEAFF
TRBJ2-3,.,.,TRBV12-3/TRBV12-4,TGTGCCAGCAGATCCCTTGGGGGGGCCATGACAGATACGCAGTATTTT,CASRSLGGAMTDTQYF
TRBJ2-1,.,.,TRBV9,TGTGCCAGCAGCGAATCGGTGGCTAGTTCCGACAATGAGCAGTTCTTC,CASSESVASSDNEQFF
TRBJ2-3,.,few,TRBV10-1,TGCGCCAGCAGTGGACCACCTTACACAGATACGCAGTATTTT,CASSGPPYTDTQYF
TRBJ2-7,.,few,TRBV27,TGTGCCAGCAGTTCATGGAGCTCCTACGAGCAGTACTTC,CASSSWSSYEQYF
TRBJ2-7,.,few,TRBV7-2,TGTGCCAGCAGCACCCACAAACTGGGGGAGCAGTACTTC,CASSTHKLGEQYF
TRBJ2-1,TRBD2,few,TRBV20-1,TGCAGTGCTAGAGTCCATGGGAGGGAGGGAGGAGACAATGAGCAGTTCTTC,CSARVHGREGGDNEQFF
TRBJ2-5,TRBD1,few,TRBV11-2,TGTGCCAGCAGCACTCGACAGGGGCAAGAGACCCAGTACTTC,CASSTRQGQETQYF
TRBJ2-7,.,.,TRBV2,TGTGCCAGCAGGGATCAGGGGAGCTCCTACGAGCAGTACTTC,CASRDQGSSYEQYF
TRBJ1-2,.,.,TRBV7-9,TGTGCCAGCAGCTTAGATGGGGAGGGCTACACCTTC,CASSLDGEGYTF
TRBJ2-4,.,.,TRBV6-2/TRBV6-3,TGTGCCAGCACCCCCCGACAGCCAGTAGCCAAAAACATTCAGTACTTC,CASTPRQPVAKNIQYF
TRBJ2-1,.,.,TRBV9,TGTGCCAGCAGCGTAGTAGCGTCGACCTACAATGAGCAGTTCTTC,CASSVVASTYNEQFF
TRBJ1-1,.,once,TRBV5-4,TGTGCCAGCAGCTCGGTGAGGGTGAACACTGAAGCTTTCTTT,CASSSVRVNTEAFF
TRBJ2-5,TRBD2,few,TRBV5-1,TGCGCCAGCAGCTCCCAGACTAGCGGAGTACAAGAGACCCAGTACTTC,CASSSQTSGVQETQYF
TRBJ2-3,TRBD2,.,TRBV7-2,TGTGCCAGCAGCTCTACCGGGACTAGCGGGACGGCGCAGTATTTT,CASSSTGTSGTAQYF
TRBJ2-3,.,few,TRBV4-2,TGTGCCAGCAGCCAAGATCTTCTAGCGACAGATACGCAGTATTTT,CASSQDLLATDTQYF
TRBJ2-5,.,.,TRBV20-1,TGCAGTGCTAGAGATCCGGGGACTGTACCCCAAGAGACCCAGTACTTC,CSARDPGTVPQETQYF
TRBJ1-2,.,.,TRBV28,TGTGCCAGCAGTTCTGACACCCGCCAGGGCTACACCTTC,CASSSDTRQGYTF
TRBJ1-2,.,.,TRBV3-1,TGTGCCAGCAGCCATGCAGGGATACGCGATGGCTACACCTTC,CASSHAGIRDGYTF
TRBJ2-1,.,.,TRBV3-1,TGTGCCAGCAGCCCCCTTAGGAACAATGAGCAGTTCTTC,CASSPLRNNEQFF
TRBJ2-7,.,.,TRBV28,TGTGCCAGCAGTTTAGGGGCGGTAGTGGGGGAGCAGTACTTC,CASSLGAVVGEQYF
TRBJ2-1,TRBD2,few,TRBV9,TGTGCCAGCAGCTTGGGACTAGCGGCCGGCGGCTCCTACAATGAGCAGTTCTTC,CASSLGLAAGGSYNEQFF
TRBJ2-7,.,few,TRBV6-2/TRBV6-3,TGTGCCAGCAGATATACCGGGACCCCCGGGGAGCAGTACTTC,CASRYTGTPGEQYF
TRBJ2-7,.,many,TRBV7-2,TGTGCCAGCAGCTTAGATACAAGTTCCTACGAGCAGTACTTC,CASSLDTSSYEQYF
TRBJ2-3,TRBD2,many,TRBV20-1,TGCAGTGCTAGAGATCTCCCCCGAAGACTAGCAGCAGATACGCAGTATTTT,CSARDLPRRLAADTQYF
TRBJ2-7,TRBD2,.,TRBV6-1,TGTGCCATCCGAAACATCTCGCGGGGGTCCTACGAGCAGTACTTC,CAIRNISRGSYEQYF
TRBJ2-5,.,few,TRBV14,TGTGCCAGCAGCCAAGCCCGGCGGGAACACAATGAGCAGTACTTC,CASSQARREHNEQYF
TRBJ2-7,.,once,TRBV5-1,TGCGCCAGCAGCCATGGCAGGGGGGACGGTTACGAGCAGTACTTC,CASSHGRGDGYEQYF
TRBJ2-7,.,many,TRBV11-2,TGTGCCAGCAGCTTAGGTGGTGGGGGCGCAGGGTACGAATCCTACGAGCAGTACTTC,CASSLGGGGAGYESYEQYF